This T cell receptor (beta chain) was profiled in a study of identical twins. Study-wide results and caveats: Abundant beta clonotypes from cord blood had fewer insertions, unlike memory repertoires, which showed none. Less excess twin sharing appeared in beta out-of-frame sequences. Some out-of-frame alpha sequences were shared by twins, and these showed excess low generation probability.

One entry per CDR3 protein, called by TCRdb with MiXCR from the 5' RACE reads. There are about 700,000 distinct CDR3 sequences in the sample; over 8.5% occur only once, and around 0.95% lies in the top ten. This CDR3 has 13 residues. Germline V CDR1 and CDR2: SGHRS, YFSETQ. Worth noting for this clonotype: Its matching antigen is unknown. Relative to the germline gene, one junction end is altered; a read error may explain this.

These same data were also listed under a study on yellow fever vaccine responses in identical twins.

This chain connects TRBV5-1 to TRBJ2-5, with D unclear. What was sequenced was PBMCs. The sequence derives from a woman younger than 30 in good health. The CDR3 is CASSLGLQEAQYF. In DNA, the CDR3 is TGCGCCAGCAGCTTGGGCCTGCAAGAGGCCCAGTACTTC.